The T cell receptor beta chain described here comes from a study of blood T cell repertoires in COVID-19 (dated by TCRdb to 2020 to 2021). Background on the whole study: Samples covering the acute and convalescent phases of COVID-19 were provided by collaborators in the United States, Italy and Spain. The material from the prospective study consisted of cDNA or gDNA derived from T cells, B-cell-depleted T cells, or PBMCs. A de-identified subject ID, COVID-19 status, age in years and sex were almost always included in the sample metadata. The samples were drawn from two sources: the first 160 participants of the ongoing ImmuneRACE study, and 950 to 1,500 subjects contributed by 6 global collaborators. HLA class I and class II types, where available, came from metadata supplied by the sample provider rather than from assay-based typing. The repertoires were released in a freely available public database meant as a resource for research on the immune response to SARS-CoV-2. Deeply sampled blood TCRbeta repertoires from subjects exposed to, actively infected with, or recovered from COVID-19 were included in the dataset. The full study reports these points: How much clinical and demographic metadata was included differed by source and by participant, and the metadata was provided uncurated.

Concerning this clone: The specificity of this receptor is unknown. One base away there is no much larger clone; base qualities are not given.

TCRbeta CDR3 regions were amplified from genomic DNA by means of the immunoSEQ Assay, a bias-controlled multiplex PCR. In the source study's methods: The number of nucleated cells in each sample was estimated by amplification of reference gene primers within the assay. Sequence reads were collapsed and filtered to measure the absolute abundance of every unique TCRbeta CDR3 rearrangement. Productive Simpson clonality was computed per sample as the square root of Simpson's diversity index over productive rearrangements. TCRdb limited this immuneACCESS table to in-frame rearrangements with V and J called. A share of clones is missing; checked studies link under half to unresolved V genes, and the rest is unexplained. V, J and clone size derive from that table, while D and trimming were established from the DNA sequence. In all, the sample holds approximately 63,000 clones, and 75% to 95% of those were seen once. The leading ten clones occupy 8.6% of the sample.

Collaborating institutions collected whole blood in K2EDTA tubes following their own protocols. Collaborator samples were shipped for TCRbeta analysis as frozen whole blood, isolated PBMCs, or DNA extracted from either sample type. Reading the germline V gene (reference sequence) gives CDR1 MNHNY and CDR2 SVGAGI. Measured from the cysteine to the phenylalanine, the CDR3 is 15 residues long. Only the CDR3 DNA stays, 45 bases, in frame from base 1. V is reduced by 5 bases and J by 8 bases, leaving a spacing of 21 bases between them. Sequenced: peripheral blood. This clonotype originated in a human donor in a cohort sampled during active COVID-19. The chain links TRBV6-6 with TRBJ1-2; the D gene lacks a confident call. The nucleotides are TGTGCCAGCAGTGCTCGGGAAATGGTGGAGTTAGGCTACACCTTC. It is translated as CASSAREMVELGYTF.